This T cell receptor beta chain was obtained from a study of early T cells in non-severe SARS-CoV-2 infection. CDR1 is ENHRY, CDR2 SYGVKD, per germline. Deletions cut 0 bases from V and 4 bases from J, with 10 bases between. The CDR3 consists of 15 residues. A single record per CDR3 protein comes from TCRdb applying MiXCR to the 5' RACE reads. The sample carries 60,000 or so distinct CDR3 sequences, around 8.9% recorded once. Material for sequencing was whole blood. This sequence was found in an adult who was a healthcare worker with PCR-confirmed SARS-CoV-2 infection or an uninfected control (not recorded which). This chain joins TRBV10-3 and TRBJ2-1; D is unresolved. The CDR3 DNA reads TGTGCCATCAGTGAGTCGTTCTCAGCGTACAATGAGCAGTTCTTC. It is translated as CAISESFSAYNEQFF.